This T cell receptor (beta chain) was retrieved from a study of blood T cell repertoires in COVID-19. Study overall: COVID-19 samples, acute and convalescent, were from the United States, Italy and Spain. PBMCs, B-cell-depleted T cells, or T cells provided the cDNA or gDNA that made up the material.

Looked up from germline, CDR1 is MDHEN and CDR2 is SYDVKM. The CDR3 contains 15 residues. V lost 8 bases and J lost 5; bases outside the gene matches: 13. Assay: immunoSEQ multiplex PCR; the TCRdb copy retains only in-frame clones and omits some. This sample carries 62,000 or so clones, 75% to 90% of them seen once, and the ten largest clones take roughly 2.8%. This sequence originates from a middle-aged man with acute or convalescent COVID-19. The sample taken for sequencing was peripheral blood. This rearrangement joins TRBV28 to TRBJ1-1; the match to TRBD1 covers 8 bases. In DNA form, the CDR3 reads TGTGCCAGCCCTCCCGCCCTTAGACAGGGGACTGAAGCTTTCTTT. It translates to CASPPALRQGTEAFF.